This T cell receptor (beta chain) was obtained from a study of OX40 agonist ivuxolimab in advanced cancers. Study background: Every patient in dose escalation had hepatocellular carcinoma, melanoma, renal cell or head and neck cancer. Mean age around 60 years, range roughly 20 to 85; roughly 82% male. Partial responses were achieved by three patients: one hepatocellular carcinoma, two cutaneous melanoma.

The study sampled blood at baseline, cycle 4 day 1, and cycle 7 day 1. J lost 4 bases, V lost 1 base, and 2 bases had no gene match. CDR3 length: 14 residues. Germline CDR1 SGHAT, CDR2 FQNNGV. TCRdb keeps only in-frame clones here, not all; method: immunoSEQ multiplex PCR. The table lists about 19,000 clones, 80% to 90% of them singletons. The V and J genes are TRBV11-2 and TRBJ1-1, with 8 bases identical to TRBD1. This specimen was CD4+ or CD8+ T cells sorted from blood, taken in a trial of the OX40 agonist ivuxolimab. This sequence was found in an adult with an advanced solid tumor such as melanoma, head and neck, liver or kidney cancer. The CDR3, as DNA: TGTGCCAGCAGCTTAGCAACAGGGGGCACTGAAGCTTTCTTT. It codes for CASSLATGGTEAFF.